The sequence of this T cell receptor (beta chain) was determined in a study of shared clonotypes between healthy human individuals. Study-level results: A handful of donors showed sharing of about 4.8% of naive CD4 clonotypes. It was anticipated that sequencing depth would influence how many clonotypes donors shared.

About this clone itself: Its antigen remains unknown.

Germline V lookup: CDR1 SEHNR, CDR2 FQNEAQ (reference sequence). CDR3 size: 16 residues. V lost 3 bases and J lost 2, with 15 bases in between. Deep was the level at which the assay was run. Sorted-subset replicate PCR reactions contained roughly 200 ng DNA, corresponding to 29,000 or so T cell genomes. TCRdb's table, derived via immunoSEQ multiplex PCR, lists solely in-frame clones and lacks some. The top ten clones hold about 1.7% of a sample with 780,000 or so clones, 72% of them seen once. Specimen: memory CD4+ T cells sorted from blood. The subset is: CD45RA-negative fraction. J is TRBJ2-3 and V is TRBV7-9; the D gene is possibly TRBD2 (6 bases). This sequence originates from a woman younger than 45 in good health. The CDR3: CASSFYGTQNTDTQYF. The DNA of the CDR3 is TGTGCCAGCAGCTTCTACGGGACTCAGAACACAGATACGCAGTATTTT.